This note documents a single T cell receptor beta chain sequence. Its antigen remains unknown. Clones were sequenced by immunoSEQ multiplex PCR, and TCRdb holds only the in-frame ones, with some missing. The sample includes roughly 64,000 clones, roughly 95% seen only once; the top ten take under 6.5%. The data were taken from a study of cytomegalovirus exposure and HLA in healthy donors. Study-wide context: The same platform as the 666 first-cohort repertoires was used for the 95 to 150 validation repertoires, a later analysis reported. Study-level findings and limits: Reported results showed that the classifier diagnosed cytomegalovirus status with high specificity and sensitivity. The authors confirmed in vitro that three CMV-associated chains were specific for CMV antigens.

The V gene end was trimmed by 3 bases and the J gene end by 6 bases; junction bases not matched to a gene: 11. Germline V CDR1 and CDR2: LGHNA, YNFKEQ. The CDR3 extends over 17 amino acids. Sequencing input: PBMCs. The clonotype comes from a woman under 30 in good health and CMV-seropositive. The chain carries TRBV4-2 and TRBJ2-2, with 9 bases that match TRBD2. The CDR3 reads CASSQSLGLAFPGELFF. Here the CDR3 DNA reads TGTGCCAGCAGCCAGTCTCTGGGACTAGCTTTCCCCGGGGAGCTGTTTTTT.